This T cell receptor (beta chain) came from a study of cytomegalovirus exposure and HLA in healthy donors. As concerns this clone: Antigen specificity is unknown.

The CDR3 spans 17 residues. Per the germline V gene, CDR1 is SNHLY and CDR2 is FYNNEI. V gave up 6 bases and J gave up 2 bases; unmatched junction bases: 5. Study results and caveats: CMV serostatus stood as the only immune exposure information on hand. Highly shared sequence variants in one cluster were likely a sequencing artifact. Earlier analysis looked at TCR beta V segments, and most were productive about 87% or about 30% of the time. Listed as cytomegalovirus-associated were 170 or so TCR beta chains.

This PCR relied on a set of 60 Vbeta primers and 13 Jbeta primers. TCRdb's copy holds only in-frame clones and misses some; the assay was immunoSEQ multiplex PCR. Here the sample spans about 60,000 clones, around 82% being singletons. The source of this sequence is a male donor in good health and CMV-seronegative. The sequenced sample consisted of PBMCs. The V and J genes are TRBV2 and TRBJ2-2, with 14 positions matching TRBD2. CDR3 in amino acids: CASSVTSGGVNTGELFF. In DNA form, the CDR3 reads TGTGCCAGCAGCGTGACTAGCGGGGGGGTTAACACCGGGGAGCTGTTTTTT. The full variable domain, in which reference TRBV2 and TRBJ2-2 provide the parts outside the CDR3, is EPEVTQTPSHQVTQMGQEVILRCVPISNHLYFYWYRQILGQKVEFLVSFYNNEISEKSEIFDDQFSVERPDGSNFTLKIRSTKLEDSAMYFCASSVTSGGVNTGELFFGEGSRLTVL.